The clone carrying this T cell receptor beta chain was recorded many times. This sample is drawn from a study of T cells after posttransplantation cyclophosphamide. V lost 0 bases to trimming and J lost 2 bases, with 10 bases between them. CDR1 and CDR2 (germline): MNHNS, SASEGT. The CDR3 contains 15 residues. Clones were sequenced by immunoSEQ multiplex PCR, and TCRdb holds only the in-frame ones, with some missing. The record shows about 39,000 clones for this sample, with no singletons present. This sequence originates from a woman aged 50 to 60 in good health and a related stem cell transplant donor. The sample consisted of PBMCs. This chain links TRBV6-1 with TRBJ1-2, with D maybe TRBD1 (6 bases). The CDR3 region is CASSEAAGQNYGYTF. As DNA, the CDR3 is TGTGCCAGCAGTGAAGCCGCCGGACAGAACTATGGCTACACCTTC.